The 5 T cell receptor beta chains presented below share a single source sample, sequenced in a study of T cell clonality in common variable immunodeficiency. TCRdb keeps only in-frame clones here, not all; method: immunoSEQ multiplex PCR. The record shows tens of thousands of clones for this sample, with no singletons present. The sequenced material came from peripheral blood mononuclear cells. Source of these receptors: a person between 18 and 75 years old in good health.

This clone was found many times. The CDR3 end lies 3 residues beyond the end of the read and is filled in from the germline J gene. The V call is TRBV4-1, the J call TRBJ1-5, with D possibly matching TRBD1 (5 bases). Trimming removed 4 bases from V and 2 bases from J, with 15 bases in between. This CDR3 spans 16 amino acids. In germline, CDR1 is MGHRA, CDR2 YSYEKL. CDR3 DNA (partial): TGCGCCAGCAGCCCAAGGGAGGGGTCGGGCAATCAGCCC. It is translated as CASSPREGSGNQP. The whole CDR3 region reads CASSPREGSGNQPQHF.

This clone was seen repeatedly, ten times or more. The sequenced fragment ends 3 residues before the CDR3 boundary, so the rest is inferred from the germline J gene. The chain links TRBV12-3 or TRBV12-4 to TRBJ1-2, with D perhaps matching TRBD1 (5 bases). V dropped 1 base and J dropped 0 bases, with 9 bases sitting between them. The CDR3 is made up of 15 amino acids. The CDR3 sequence is CASSLVDSSNYGYTF. The part of the CDR3 DNA that was read is TGTGCCAGCAGTTTAGTTGACAGTTCTAACTATGGC.

This clone was picked up many times. The read gets to within 3 residues of the CDR3 end, and the germline J gene fills in the rest. The V call is TRBV2, the J call TRBJ2-1; 13 bases fit TRBD2. The CDR3 is 14 amino acids. Germline values: CDR1 SNHLY, CDR2 FYNNEI. Trimming at V came to 6 bases and at J to 8 bases, leaving 4 bases not matched to a gene. The CDR3 protein is CASRGLAGPHEQFF. The CDR3 bases that were read are TGTGCCAGCAGGGGACTAGCGGGACCCCATGAG.

This clone was observed a few times. The read terminates 3 residues before the CDR3 end, so the remaining end is supplied by the germline J gene. The chain combines TRBV19 with TRBJ1-5; D possibly corresponds to TRBD1 (6 bases). There are 15 residues in the CDR3. CDR1 LNHDA and CDR2 SQIVND come from the germline V gene (reference sequence). Trimming stripped 6 bases from V and 5 bases from J, with 17 bases between. This chain's CDR3 is CASSYRDGAYQPQHF. The part of the CDR3 DNA that was read is TGTGCCAGTAGCTACAGGGACGGGGCCTATCAGCCC.

The CDR3 sequence: CASSQSPYNSPLHF. CDR3 DNA, as far as it was read: TGTGCCAGCAGTCAGAGTCCCTATAATTCACCC. V is TRBV2 and J is TRBJ1-6; D ambiguous. The read ends 3 residues shy of where the CDR3 ends; the end is completed using the germline J gene. Trimming removed 5 bases from V and 2 bases from J, with 7 bases in between. The CDR3 has 14 amino acids. CDR1 SNHLY and CDR2 FYNNEI come from the germline V gene.